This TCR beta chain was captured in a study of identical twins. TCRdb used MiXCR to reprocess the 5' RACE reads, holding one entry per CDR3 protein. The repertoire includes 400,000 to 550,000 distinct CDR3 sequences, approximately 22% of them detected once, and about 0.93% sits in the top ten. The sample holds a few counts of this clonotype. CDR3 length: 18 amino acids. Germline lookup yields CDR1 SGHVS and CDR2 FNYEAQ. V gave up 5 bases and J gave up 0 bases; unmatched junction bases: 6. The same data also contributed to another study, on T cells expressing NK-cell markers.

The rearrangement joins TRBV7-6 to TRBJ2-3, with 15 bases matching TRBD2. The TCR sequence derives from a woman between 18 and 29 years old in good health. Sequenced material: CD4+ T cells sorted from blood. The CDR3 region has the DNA TGTGCCAGCAGCCCGGGACTAGCGGGGGGAGCGAGCACAGATACGCAGTATTTT. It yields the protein CASSPGLAGGASTDTQYF.